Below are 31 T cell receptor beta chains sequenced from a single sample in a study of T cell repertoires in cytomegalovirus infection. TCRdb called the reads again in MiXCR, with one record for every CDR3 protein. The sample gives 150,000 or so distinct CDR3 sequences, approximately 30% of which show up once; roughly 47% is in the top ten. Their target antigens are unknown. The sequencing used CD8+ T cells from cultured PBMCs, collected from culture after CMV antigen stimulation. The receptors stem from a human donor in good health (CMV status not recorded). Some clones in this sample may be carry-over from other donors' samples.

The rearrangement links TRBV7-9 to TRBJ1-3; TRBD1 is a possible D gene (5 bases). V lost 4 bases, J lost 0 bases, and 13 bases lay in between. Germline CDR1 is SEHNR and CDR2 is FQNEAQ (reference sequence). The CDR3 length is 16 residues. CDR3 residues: CASSSSDKNSGNTIYF. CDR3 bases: TGTGCCAGCAGCTCATCGGACAAAAACTCTGGAAACACCATATATTTT.

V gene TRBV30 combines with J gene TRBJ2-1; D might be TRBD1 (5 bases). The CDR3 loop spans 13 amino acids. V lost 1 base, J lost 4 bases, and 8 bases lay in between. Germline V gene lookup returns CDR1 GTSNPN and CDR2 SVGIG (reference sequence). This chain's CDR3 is CAWSDQGYNEQFF. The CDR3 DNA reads TGTGCCTGGAGTGACCAGGGTTACAATGAGCAGTTCTTC.

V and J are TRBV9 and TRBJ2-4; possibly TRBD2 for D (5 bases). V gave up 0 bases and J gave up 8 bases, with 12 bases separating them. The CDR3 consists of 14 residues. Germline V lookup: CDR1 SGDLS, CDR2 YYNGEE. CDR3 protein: CASSVAGVQDIQYF. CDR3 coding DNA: TGTGCCAGCAGCGTAGCCGGGGTTCAGGACATTCAGTACTTC. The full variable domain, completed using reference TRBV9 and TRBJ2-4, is DSGVTQTPKHLITATGQRVTLRCSPRSGDLSVYWYQQSLDQGLQFLIQYYNGEERAKGNILERFSAQQFPDLHSELNLSSLELGDSALYFCASSVAGVQDIQYFGAGTRLSVL.

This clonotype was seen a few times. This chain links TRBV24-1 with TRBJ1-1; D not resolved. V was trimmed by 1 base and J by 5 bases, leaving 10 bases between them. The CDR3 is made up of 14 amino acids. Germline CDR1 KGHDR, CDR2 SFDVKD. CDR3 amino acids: CATSDFRIPTEAFF. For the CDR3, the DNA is TGTGCCACCAGTGATTTCCGGATCCCTACTGAAGCTTTCTTT.

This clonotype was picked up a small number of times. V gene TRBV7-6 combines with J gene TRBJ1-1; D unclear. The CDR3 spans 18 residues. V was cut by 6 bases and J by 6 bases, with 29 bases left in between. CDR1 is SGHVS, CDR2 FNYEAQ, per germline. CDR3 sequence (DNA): TGTGCCAGCAGTGGGCAAACGACATGGAGTTTGATGACCCCTGAAGCTTTCTTT. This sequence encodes CASSGQTTWSLMTPEAFF.

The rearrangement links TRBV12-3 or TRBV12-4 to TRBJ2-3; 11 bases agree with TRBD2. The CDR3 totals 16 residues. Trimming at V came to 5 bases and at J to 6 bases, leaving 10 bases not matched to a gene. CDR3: CASSLLGLAGSDTQYF. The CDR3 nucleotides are TGTGCCAGCAGTCTTCTCGGACTAGCGGGTAGTGATACGCAGTATTTT.

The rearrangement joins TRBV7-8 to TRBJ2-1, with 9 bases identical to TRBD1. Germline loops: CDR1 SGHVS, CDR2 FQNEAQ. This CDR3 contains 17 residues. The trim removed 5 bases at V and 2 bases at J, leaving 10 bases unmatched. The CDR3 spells CASSDQPTGGTYNEQFF. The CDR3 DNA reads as TGTGCCAGCAGCGATCAACCGACAGGGGGGACCTACAATGAGCAGTTCTTC.

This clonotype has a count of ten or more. The DNA for the CDR3 is TGTGCCAGCAGCCCTATTGTCGGGGCCAAATACGAGCAGTACTTC. As protein: CASSPIVGAKYEQYF. The chain is built from TRBV7-6 and TRBJ2-7, with D perhaps being TRBD1 or TRBD2 (5 bases each). The CDR3 sequence is 15 residues long. Germline CDR1 SGHVS, CDR2 FNYEAQ. The V gene lost 5 bases and the J gene lost 4 bases, with 18 bases spanning the gap.

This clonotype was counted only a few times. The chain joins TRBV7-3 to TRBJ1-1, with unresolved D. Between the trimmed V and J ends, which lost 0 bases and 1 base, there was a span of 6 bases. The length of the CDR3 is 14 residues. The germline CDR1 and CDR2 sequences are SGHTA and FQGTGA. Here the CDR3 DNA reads TGTGCCAGCAGCTTAACGTTAGAGAACACTGAAGCTTTCTTT. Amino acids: CASSLTLENTEAFF.

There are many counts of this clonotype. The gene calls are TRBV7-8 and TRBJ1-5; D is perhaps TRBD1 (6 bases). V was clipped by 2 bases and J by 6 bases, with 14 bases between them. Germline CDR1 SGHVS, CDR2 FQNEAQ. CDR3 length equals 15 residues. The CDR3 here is CASSLHQGPAQPQHF. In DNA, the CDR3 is TGTGCCAGCAGCTTACATCAGGGGCCGGCTCAGCCCCAGCATTTT.

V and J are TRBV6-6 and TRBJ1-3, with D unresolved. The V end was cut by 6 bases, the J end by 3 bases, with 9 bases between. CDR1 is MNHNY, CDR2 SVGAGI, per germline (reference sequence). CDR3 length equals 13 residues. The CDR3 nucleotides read TGTGCCAGCAGCCCTTACGGTGGAAACACCATATATTTT. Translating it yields CASSPYGGNTIYF.

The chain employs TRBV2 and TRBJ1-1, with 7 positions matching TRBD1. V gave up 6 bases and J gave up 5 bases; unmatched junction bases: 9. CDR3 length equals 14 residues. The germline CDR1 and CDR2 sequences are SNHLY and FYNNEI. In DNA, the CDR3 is TGTGCCAGCAGCAACAGGGGCTCTGGGACTGAAGCTTTCTTT. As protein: CASSNRGSGTEAFF. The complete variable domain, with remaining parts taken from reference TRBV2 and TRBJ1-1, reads EPEVTQTPSHQVTQMGQEVILRCVPISNHLYFYWYRQILGQKVEFLVSFYNNEISEKSEIFDDQFSVERPDGSNFTLKIRSTKLEDSAMYFCASSNRGSGTEAFFGQGTRLTVV.

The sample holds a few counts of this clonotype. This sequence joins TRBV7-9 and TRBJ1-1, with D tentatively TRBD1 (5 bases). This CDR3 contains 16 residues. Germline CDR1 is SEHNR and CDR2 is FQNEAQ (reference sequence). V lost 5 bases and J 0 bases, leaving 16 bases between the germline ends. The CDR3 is CASSEGLRGLNTEAFF. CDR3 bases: TGTGCCAGCAGCGAAGGCCTAAGGGGATTGAACACTGAAGCTTTCTTT. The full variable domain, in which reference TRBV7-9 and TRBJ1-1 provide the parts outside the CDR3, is DTGVSQNPRHKITKRGQNVTFRCDPISEHNRLYWYRQTLGQGPEFLTYFQNEAQLEKSRLLSDRFSAERPKGSFSTLEIQRTEQGDSAMYLCASSEGLRGLNTEAFFGQGTRLTVV.

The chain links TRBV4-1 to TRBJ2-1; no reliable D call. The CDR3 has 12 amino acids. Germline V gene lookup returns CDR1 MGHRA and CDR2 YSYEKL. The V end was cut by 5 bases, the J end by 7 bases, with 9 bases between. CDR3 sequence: CASSADRNEQFF. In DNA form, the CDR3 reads TGCGCCAGCAGCGCCGATAGGAATGAGCAGTTCTTC.

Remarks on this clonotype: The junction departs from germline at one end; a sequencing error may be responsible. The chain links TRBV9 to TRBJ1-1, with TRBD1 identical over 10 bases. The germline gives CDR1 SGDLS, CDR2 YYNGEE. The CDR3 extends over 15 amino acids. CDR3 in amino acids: CASSAPGQGNPEAFF. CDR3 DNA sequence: TGTGCCAGCAGCGCCCCGGGACAGGGGAACCCTGAAGCTTTCTTT.

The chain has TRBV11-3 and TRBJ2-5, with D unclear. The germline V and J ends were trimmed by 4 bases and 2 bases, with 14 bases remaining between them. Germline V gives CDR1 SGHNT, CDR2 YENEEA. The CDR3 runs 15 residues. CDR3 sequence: CASSSEYRAQETQYF. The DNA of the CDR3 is TGTGCCAGCAGCTCCGAATATCGGGCTCAAGAGACCCAGTACTTC.

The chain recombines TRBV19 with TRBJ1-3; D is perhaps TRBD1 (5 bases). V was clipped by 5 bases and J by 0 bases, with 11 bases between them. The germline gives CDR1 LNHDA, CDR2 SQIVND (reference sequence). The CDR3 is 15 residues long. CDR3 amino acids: CASSQTANSGNTIYF. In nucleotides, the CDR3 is TGTGCCAGTAGTCAGACAGCCAACTCTGGAAACACCATATATTTT.

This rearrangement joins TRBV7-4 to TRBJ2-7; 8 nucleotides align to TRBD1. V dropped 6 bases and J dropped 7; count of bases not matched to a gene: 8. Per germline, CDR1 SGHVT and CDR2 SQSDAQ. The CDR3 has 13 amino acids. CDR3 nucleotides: TGTGCCAGCAGGCGGGACAGGCCTTTGGAGCAGTACTTC. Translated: CASRRDRPLEQYF.

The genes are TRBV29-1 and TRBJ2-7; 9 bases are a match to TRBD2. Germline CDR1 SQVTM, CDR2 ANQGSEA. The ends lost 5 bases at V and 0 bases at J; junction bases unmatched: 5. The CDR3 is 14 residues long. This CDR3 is CSVLAGISSYEQYF. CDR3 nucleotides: TGCAGCGTTCTAGCGGGGATTAGCTCCTACGAGCAGTACTTC.

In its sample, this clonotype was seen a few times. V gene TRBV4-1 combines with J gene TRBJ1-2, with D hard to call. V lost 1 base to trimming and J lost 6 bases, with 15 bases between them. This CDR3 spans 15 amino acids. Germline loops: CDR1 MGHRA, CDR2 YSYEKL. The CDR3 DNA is TGCGCCAGCAGCCAAGGGGTTAGGGTCAAGGATGGCTACACCTTC. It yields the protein CASSQGVRVKDGYTF.

CDR3 sequence: CSARDKGPGREYGYTF. DNA of the CDR3: TGCAGTGCTAGAGATAAGGGACCCGGGCGGGAATATGGCTACACCTTC. J is TRBJ1-2 and V is TRBV20-1; D is perhaps TRBD1 (5 bases). CDR3 size: 16 residues. The germline V gene has CDR1 DFQATT and CDR2 SNEGSKA (reference sequence). Trimming shortened V by 0 bases and J by 5 bases, and 19 bases separated the two germline ends.

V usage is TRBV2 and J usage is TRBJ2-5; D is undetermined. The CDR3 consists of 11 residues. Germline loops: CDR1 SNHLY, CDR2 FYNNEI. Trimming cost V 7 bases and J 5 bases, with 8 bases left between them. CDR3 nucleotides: TGTGCCAGCATCTCGACTGAGACCCAGTACTTC. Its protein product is CASISTETQYF.

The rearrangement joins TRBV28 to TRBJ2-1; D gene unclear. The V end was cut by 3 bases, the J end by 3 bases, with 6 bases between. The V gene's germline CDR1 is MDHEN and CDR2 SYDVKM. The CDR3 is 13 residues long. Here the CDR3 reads CASSLANYNEQFF. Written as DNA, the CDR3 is TGTGCCAGCAGTTTGGCCAACTACAATGAGCAGTTCTTC. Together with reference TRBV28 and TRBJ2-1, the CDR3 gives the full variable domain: DVKVTQSSRYLVKRTGEKVFLECVQDMDHENMFWYRQDPGLGLRLIYFSYDVKMKEKGDIPEGYSVSREKKERFSLILESASTNQTSMYLCASSLANYNEQFFGPGTRLTVL.

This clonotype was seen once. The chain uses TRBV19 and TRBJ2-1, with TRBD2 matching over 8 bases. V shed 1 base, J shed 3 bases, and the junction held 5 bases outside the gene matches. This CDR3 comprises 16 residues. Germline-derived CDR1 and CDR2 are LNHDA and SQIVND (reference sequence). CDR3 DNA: TGTGCCAGTAGTATAGGTGGCGGGACTAGCTACAATGAGCAGTTCTTC. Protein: CASSIGGGTSYNEQFF.

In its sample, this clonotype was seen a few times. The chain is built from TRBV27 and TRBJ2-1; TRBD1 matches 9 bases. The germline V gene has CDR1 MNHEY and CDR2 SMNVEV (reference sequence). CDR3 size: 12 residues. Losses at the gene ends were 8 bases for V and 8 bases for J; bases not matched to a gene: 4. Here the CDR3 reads CASGRTGDEQFF. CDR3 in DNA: TGTGCCAGCGGCCGGACAGGGGATGAGCAGTTCTTC.

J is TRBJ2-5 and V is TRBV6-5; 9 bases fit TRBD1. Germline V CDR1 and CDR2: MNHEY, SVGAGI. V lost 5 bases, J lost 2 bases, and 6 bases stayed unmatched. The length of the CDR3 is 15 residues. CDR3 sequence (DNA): TGTGCCAGCAGTCACGGACAGGGGTCTCAAGAGACCCAGTACTTC. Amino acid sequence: CASSHGQGSQETQYF.

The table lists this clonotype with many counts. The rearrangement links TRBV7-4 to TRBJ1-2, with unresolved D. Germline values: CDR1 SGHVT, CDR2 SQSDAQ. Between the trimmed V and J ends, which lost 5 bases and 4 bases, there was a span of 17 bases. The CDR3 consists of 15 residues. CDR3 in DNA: TGTGCCAGCAGCCGAGCGGGGAGTTCTGGCTATGGCTACACCTTC. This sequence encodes CASSRAGSSGYGYTF.

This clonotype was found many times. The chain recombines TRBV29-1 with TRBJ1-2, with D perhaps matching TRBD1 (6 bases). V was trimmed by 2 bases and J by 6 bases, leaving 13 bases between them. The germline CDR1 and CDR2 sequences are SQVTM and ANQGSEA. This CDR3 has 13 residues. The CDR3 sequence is CSVELAGEHGYTF. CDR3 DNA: TGCAGCGTTGAATTAGCAGGGGAGCATGGCTACACCTTC. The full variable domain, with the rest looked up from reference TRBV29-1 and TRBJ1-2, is SAVISQKPSRDICQRGTSLTIQCQVDSQVTMMFWYRQQPGQSLTLIATANQGSEATYESGFVIDKFPISRPNLTFSTLTVSNMSPEDSSIYLCSVELAGEHGYTFGSGTRLTVV.

DNA for the CDR3: TGTGCCAGCAGCTTTAATGTTGAGCAGTTCTTC. As protein: CASSFNVEQFF. V gene TRBV5-6 combines with J gene TRBJ2-1, with unresolved D. The CDR3 is made up of 11 amino acids. From germline, CDR1 is SGHDT and CDR2 YYEEEE. Trimming took 2 bases from V and 9 from J, leaving 6 bases between them.

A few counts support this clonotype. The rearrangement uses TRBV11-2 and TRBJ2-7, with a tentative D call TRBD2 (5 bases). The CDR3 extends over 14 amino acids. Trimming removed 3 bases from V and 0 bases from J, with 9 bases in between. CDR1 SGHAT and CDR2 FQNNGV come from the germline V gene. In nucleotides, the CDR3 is TGTGCCAGCAGCTTGGACTGGAGCTCCTACGAGCAGTACTTC. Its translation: CASSLDWSSYEQYF.

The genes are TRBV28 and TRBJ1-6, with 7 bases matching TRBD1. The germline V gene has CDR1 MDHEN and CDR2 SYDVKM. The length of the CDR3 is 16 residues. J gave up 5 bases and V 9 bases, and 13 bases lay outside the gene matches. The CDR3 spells CASTSTGALDNSPLHF. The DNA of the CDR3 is TGTGCCAGTACCTCTACAGGGGCTCTGGATAATTCACCCCTCCACTTT.